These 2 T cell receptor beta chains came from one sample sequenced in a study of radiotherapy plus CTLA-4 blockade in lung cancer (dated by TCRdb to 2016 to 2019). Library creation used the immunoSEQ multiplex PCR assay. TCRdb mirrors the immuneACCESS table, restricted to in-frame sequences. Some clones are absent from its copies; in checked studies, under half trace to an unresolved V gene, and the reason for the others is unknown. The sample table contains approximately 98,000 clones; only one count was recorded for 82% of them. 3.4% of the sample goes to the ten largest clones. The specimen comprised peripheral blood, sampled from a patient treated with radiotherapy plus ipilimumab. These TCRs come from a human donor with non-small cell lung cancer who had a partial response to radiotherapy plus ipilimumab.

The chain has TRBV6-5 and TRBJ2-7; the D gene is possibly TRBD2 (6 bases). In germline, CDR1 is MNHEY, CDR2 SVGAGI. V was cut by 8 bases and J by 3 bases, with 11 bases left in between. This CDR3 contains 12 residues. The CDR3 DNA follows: TGTGCCAGCTCCCCTAGCGACTACGAGCAGTACTTC. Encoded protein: CASSPSDYEQYF.

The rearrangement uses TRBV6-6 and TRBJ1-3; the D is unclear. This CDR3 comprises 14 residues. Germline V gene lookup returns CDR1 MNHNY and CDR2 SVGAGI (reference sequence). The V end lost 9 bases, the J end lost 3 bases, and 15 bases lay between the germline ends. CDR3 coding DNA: TGTGCCAGTAGTCAGAGGGCGGGTGGAAACACCATATATTTT. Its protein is CASSQRAGGNTIYF.